The clone carrying this T cell receptor beta chain was found many times. V lost 2 bases and J lost 1, with 11 bases in between. The CDR3 extends over 16 amino acids. CDR1 is MNHEY and CDR2 is SMNVEV in the germline V gene (reference sequence). This entry is derived from a study of T cells in Graves' hyperthyroidism and ophthalmopathy. Researchers amplified the TCR beta CDR3 regions from RNA transcripts. Primed by the HTBI set, a first-round RT-PCR was run on the TCR CDR3. TCRdb re-derived calls from the multiplex PCR reads in MiXCR, one entry per CDR3 protein. The repertoire holds more than 450,000 distinct CDR3 sequences, with 13% to 15% as singletons.

This TCR came from a woman aged 40 to 50 with Graves' hyperthyroidism. This sequence joins TRBV27 and TRBJ2-2; possibly TRBD2 for D (5 bases). The sequencing input was blood. This chain's CDR3 is CASSLSLTRNTGELFF. DNA of the CDR3: TGTGCCAGCAGTTTAAGCCTTACTAGGAACACCGGGGAGCTGTTTTTT.